This passage covers 30 T cell receptor beta chains from one sample sequenced in a study of cytomegalovirus exposure and HLA in healthy donors. This table comes from immunoSEQ multiplex PCR, and its TCRdb copy is limited to in-frame clones, with some not included. The sample has roughly 150,000 clones, approximately 89% seen once. Sequenced material: PBMCs. The receptor source for this set is a woman aged 18-29 years in good health and CMV-seropositive.

CDR3 nucleotides: TGTGCCATCAGTGAGTCTGGGCCTATGGGGGGTTCCTACGAGCAGTACTTC. It encodes CAISESGPMGGSYEQYF. This chain links TRBV10-3 with TRBJ2-7, with a possible D match to TRBD2 (6 bases). This CDR3 comprises 17 residues. Trimming stripped 0 bases from V and 1 base from J, with 16 bases between. Germline CDR1 reads ENHRY; CDR2 reads SYGVKD.

The chain combines TRBV27 with TRBJ2-7; a weak D match, TRBD2 (6 bases). V shed 10 bases and J shed 5 bases, with 15 bases lying between them. The germline V gene has CDR1 MNHEY and CDR2 SMNVEV (reference sequence). This CDR3 spans 12 amino acids. CDR3 region: CATTGEWNEQYF. The CDR3 DNA is TGTGCCACAACGGGGGAGTGGAACGAGCAGTACTTC.

The rearrangement uses TRBV9 and TRBJ1-5, with D possibly matching TRBD1 (5 bases). Trimming took off 3 bases at V and 3 bases at J, with 13 bases between the two ends. Germline V gives CDR1 SGDLS, CDR2 YYNGEE. The CDR3 has 15 amino acids. CDR3 bases: TGTGCCAGCAGCGCCTATGACAGCCCCAATCAGCCCCAGCATTTT. Protein: CASSAYDSPNQPQHF.

This chain links TRBV10-3 with TRBJ1-2; the D gene is possibly TRBD1 (5 bases). The CDR3 has 16 residues. V was clipped by 3 bases and J by 2 bases, with 16 bases between them. Germline CDR1 is ENHRY and CDR2 is SYGVKD. CDR3: CAISEIRLGGNYGYTF. The CDR3 nucleotides read TGTGCCATCAGTGAAATTCGGCTGGGGGGGAACTATGGCTACACCTTC.

This clone has only one observation. Here the CDR3 reads CAWSVWENQPQHF. The CDR3 nucleotides read TGTGCCTGGAGTGTTTGGGAGAATCAGCCCCAGCATTTT. V is TRBV30 and J is TRBJ1-5; no clear D gene. Germline assignment: CDR1 GTSNPN and CDR2 SVGIG (reference sequence). The CDR3 consists of 13 residues. V dropped 0 bases and J dropped 4 bases, with 7 bases sitting between them.

This chain connects TRBV28 to TRBJ1-1, with 8 bases identical to TRBD1. The ends lost 6 bases at V and 2 bases at J; junction bases unmatched: 8. The CDR3 sequence is 15 residues long. Germline CDR1 reads MDHEN; CDR2 reads SYDVKM. The CDR3 is CASSPRDRLNTEAFF. CDR3 bases: TGTGCCAGCAGCCCTAGGGACAGGCTCAACACTGAAGCTTTCTTT. The variable domain in full, completed from reference TRBV28 and TRBJ1-1, reads DVKVTQSSRYLVKRTGEKVFLECVQDMDHENMFWYRQDPGLGLRLIYFSYDVKMKEKGDIPEGYSVSREKKERFSLILESASTNQTSMYLCASSPRDRLNTEAFFGQGTRLTVV.

V is TRBV7-2 and J is TRBJ2-5; 13 bases line up with TRBD2. With 4 bases clipped from V and 7 bases from J, the junction kept 6 bases outside the gene matches. The germline gives CDR1 SGHTA, CDR2 FQGNSA. The CDR3 is 15 residues long. The DNA of the CDR3 is TGTGCCAGCAGCTCCGAACTAGCGGGAGGGGTGACCCAGTACTTC. Residues: CASSSELAGGVTQYF. Drawing the rest from reference TRBV7-2 and TRBJ2-5, the complete variable domain is GAGVSQSPSNKVTEKGKDVELRCDPISGHTALYWYRQSLGQGLEFLIYFQGNSAPDKSGLPSDRFSAERTGGSVSTLTIQRTQQEDSAVYLCASSSELAGGVTQYFGPGTRLLVL.

This rearrangement joins TRBV7-9 to TRBJ2-3; D remains unclear. Germline values: CDR1 SEHNR, CDR2 FQNEAQ (reference sequence). V lost 5 bases and J lost 4, with 4 bases in between. CDR3 length: 11 residues. The CDR3 region is CASSQSDTQYF. The CDR3 nucleotides read TGTGCCAGCAGCCAATCAGATACGCAGTATTTT.

This sequence joins TRBV6-4 and TRBJ2-2, with TRBD2 matching over 7 bases. The germline CDR1 and CDR2 sequences are MRHNA and SNTAGT. The CDR3 is 15 amino acids. V shed 8 bases and J 2 bases; nucleotides not matched to a gene: 8. The CDR3 DNA sequence: TGTGCCAGCGCCCCGGGACTACCTAACACCGGGGAGCTGTTTTTT. Encoded protein: CASAPGLPNTGELFF.

The chain uses TRBV2 and TRBJ2-2, with D tentatively TRBD1 (6 bases). The CDR3 is 15 amino acids. Germline loops: CDR1 SNHLY, CDR2 FYNNEI. Trimming stripped 8 bases from V and 0 bases from J, with 13 bases between. In DNA form, the CDR3 reads TGTGCCAGCTCATGGCAGGGGCCGAACACCGGGGAGCTGTTTTTT. Translation gives CASSWQGPNTGELFF.

This clone is a singleton in its sample. J is TRBJ2-2 and V is TRBV5-1; D is possibly TRBD1 (6 bases). This CDR3 contains 15 residues. CDR1 is SGHRS and CDR2 is YFSETQ in the germline V gene. V shed 0 bases and J shed 1 base, with 7 bases lying between them. Here the CDR3 DNA reads TGCGCCAGCAGCTTGGAACAGGGGAACACCGGGGAGCTGTTTTTT. Amino acids: CASSLEQGNTGELFF.

This chain links TRBV14 with TRBJ1-1; TRBD1 might be the D (5 bases). There are 16 residues in the CDR3. V was trimmed by 4 bases and J by 1 base, leaving 16 bases between them. The V gene's germline CDR1 is SGHDN and CDR2 FVKESK. The CDR3 nucleotides read TGTGCCAGCAGCCGGGGCACTACGTCTCGGAACACTGAAGCTTTCTTT. Its protein is CASSRGTTSRNTEAFF.

The V gene is TRBV28, the J gene TRBJ2-7, with a weak D call TRBD2 (5 bases). Germline loops: CDR1 MDHEN, CDR2 SYDVKM. The CDR3 covers 14 residues. The ends were cut back, 2 bases at V and 3 bases at J, with 11 bases in the middle. DNA for the CDR3: TGTGCCAGCAGTTTAAGAGGGAGCGTCTACGAGCAGTACTTC. Its protein product is CASSLRGSVYEQYF.

The chain joins TRBV5-4 to TRBJ2-5, with 8 nucleotides matching TRBD2. This CDR3 region has 15 residues. CDR1 SGHNT and CDR2 YYREEE come from the germline V gene (reference sequence). Trimming cost V 4 bases and J 4 bases; bases outside gene matches: 9. Here the CDR3 reads CASSPRGGEGETQYF. CDR3 DNA sequence: TGTGCCAGCAGCCCCCGGGGGGGCGAGGGAGAGACCCAGTACTTC.

The rearrangement links TRBV27 to TRBJ2-3; D possibly corresponds to TRBD1 (6 bases). Germline V gives CDR1 MNHEY, CDR2 SMNVEV (reference sequence). The CDR3 covers 13 residues. V lost 6 bases and J lost 1, with 8 bases in between. CDR3 in amino acids: CASSRGRTDTQYF. In nucleotides, the CDR3 is TGTGCCAGCAGCAGGGGTCGCACAGATACGCAGTATTTT.

This chain uses TRBV10-3 with TRBJ2-7; possibly TRBD2 for D (6 bases). This CDR3 has 14 amino acids. The ends were cut back, 4 bases at V and 1 base at J, with 11 bases in the middle. The germline V gene has CDR1 ENHRY and CDR2 SYGVKD. Here the CDR3 reads CAISGTTASYEQYF. Here the CDR3 DNA reads TGTGCCATCAGTGGGACTACCGCTTCCTACGAGCAGTACTTC.

The genes are TRBV5-1 and TRBJ2-7; 7 nucleotides match TRBD1. V lost 3 bases and J lost 0; bases outside the gene matches: 3. Germline V gene lookup returns CDR1 SGHRS and CDR2 YFSETQ. This CDR3 is built from 14 residues. In nucleotides, the CDR3 is TGCGCCAGCAGCTACTCAGGGGGCTCCTACGAGCAGTACTTC. Its protein is CASSYSGGSYEQYF.

In nucleotides, the CDR3 is TGTGCCAGCAGCGTAGGGGTGGACACGGGCACAGATACGCAGTATTTT. Protein: CASSVGVDTGTDTQYF. V usage is TRBV9 and J usage is TRBJ2-3; weak D call: TRBD1 (5 bases). This CDR3 has 16 residues. Germline CDR1 and CDR2: SGDLS and YYNGEE. The germline V and J ends were trimmed by 0 bases and 1 base, with 12 bases remaining between them.

V and J are TRBV11-2 and TRBJ2-7; the match to TRBD1 covers 9 bases. CDR1 SGHAT and CDR2 FQNNGV come from the germline V gene. The junction had 7 bases not matched to a gene; V was cut back by 5 bases and J by 2 bases. This CDR3 has 15 residues. The CDR3 here is CASSLTGTGTYEQYF. The CDR3 DNA is TGTGCCAGCAGCCTCACCGGGACAGGGACCTACGAGCAGTACTTC.

The chain carries TRBV6-5 and TRBJ2-7; 10 bases agree with TRBD2. The CDR3 extends over 16 amino acids. After removal of 4 bases from V and 7 bases from J, the junction contained 13 bases not matched to a gene. Germline V gene data show CDR1 as MNHEY and CDR2 as SVGAGI. The CDR3 DNA sequence: TGTGCCAGCAGTTTAGCGGGAGGAGCCTCCTTCCGTGAGCAGTACTTC. This codes for CASSLAGGASFREQYF.

The chain couples TRBV5-1 to TRBJ1-2; D unclear. CDR1 and CDR2 (germline): SGHRS, YFSETQ. Trimming took 4 bases from V and 5 from J, leaving 9 bases between them. This CDR3 has 12 residues. The CDR3 sequence: CASSQNRYGYTF. CDR3 DNA sequence: TGCGCCAGCAGCCAAAACAGATATGGCTACACCTTC.

The V and J genes are TRBV5-1 and TRBJ1-2, with D unresolved. V was shortened by 0 bases and J by 6 bases, with 9 bases between the two germline ends. The CDR3 sequence is 13 residues long. In germline, CDR1 is SGHRS, CDR2 YFSETQ. Here the CDR3 DNA reads TGCGCCAGCAGCTTGGGATACTTTGATGGCTACACCTTC. It codes for CASSLGYFDGYTF. Full variable domain (missing parts from reference TRBV5-1 and TRBJ1-2): KAGVTQTPRYLIKTRGQQVTLSCSPISGHRSVSWYQQTPGQGLQFLFEYFSETQRNKGNFPGRFSGRQFSNSRSEMNVSTLELGDSALYLCASSLGYFDGYTFGSGTRLTVV.

The gene calls are TRBV7-6 and TRBJ1-1; the D gene is possibly TRBD1 (5 bases). The germline V and J ends were trimmed by 5 bases and 6 bases, with 13 bases remaining between them. Germline CDR1 and CDR2: SGHVS and FNYEAQ. This CDR3 spans 13 amino acids. CDR3 bases: TGTGCCAGCAGCCAACACCCGGGGGCTGAAGCTTTCTTT. Translated: CASSQHPGAEAFF.

V usage is TRBV5-6 and J usage is TRBJ1-2; D is ambiguous. The germline V and J ends were trimmed by 0 bases and 2 bases, with 8 bases remaining between them. The CDR3 has 14 amino acids. CDR1 is SGHDT and CDR2 is YYEEEE in the germline V gene. The CDR3 DNA sequence: TGTGCCAGCAGCTTGGTGCAGATGAACTATGGCTACACCTTC. Its translation is CASSLVQMNYGYTF. The variable domain in full, with the rest retrieved from reference TRBV5-6 and TRBJ1-2, is DAGVTQSPTHLIKTRGQQVTLRCSPKSGHDTVSWYQQALGQGPQFIFQYYEEEERQRGNFPDRFSGHQFPNYSSELNVNALLLGDSALYLCASSLVQMNYGYTFGSGTRLTVV.

The chain is built from TRBV10-3 and TRBJ2-2; D not resolved. CDR1 and CDR2 from the germline V gene are ENHRY and SYGVKD. Trimming cost V 9 bases and J 4 bases, with 12 bases left between them. The CDR3 length is 13 residues. CDR3 coding DNA: TGTGCCATTACGAGGCAGTCCACCGGGGAGCTGTTTTTT. This sequence encodes CAITRQSTGELFF.

This clone was seen a handful of times. This chain connects TRBV7-2 to TRBJ2-7, with D perhaps matching TRBD1 (6 bases). Germline CDR1 is SGHTA and CDR2 is FQGNSA. V lost 3 bases and J lost 0, with 9 bases in between. This CDR3 has 14 residues. CDR3 sequence: CASSLTGNSYEQYF. The CDR3 bases are TGTGCCAGCAGCTTGACAGGAAACTCCTACGAGCAGTACTTC.

Notes on this clone: Other DNA sequences in this sample translate to the same CDR3. This chain uses TRBV5-1 with TRBJ2-1; perhaps TRBD1 as D (6 bases). This CDR3 has 12 amino acids. CDR1 is SGHRS, CDR2 YFSETQ, per germline. Trimming removed 2 bases at V and 6 bases at J, with 6 bases between. For the CDR3, the DNA is TGCGCCAGCAGCTTACAGGGCAATGAGCAGTTCTTC. Translating gives CASSLQGNEQFF.

The chain uses TRBV2 and TRBJ2-2; 10 positions match TRBD2. The CDR3 sequence is 21 residues long. V shed 3 bases, J shed 1 base, and the junction held 17 bases outside the gene matches. The germline gives CDR1 SNHLY, CDR2 FYNNEI. The CDR3 reads CASSEPRPGLAKLQNTGELFF. CDR3 bases: TGTGCCAGCAGTGAGCCAAGACCGGGACTAGCGAAATTACAGAACACCGGGGAGCTGTTTTTT.

V is TRBV9 and J is TRBJ2-7, with 12 nucleotides matching TRBD2. The germline gives CDR1 SGDLS, CDR2 YYNGEE. Losses at the gene ends were 3 bases for V and 2 bases for J; bases not matched to a gene: 6. The CDR3 loop spans 16 amino acids. CDR3 residues: CASSADGLAGPYEQYF. CDR3 in DNA: TGTGCCAGCAGCGCTGATGGACTAGCGGGACCCTACGAGCAGTACTTC.

The V gene is TRBV14, the J gene TRBJ1-2; 8 nucleotides match TRBD1. CDR1 SGHDN and CDR2 FVKESK come from the germline V gene. The CDR3 consists of 15 residues. The J segment lost 4 bases and the V segment lost 1 base, leaving 5 bases of the junction unmatched. The CDR3 is CASSQGRGLGYGYTF. In DNA form, the CDR3 reads TGTGCCAGCAGCCAAGGCAGGGGGCTGGGCTATGGCTACACCTTC.